This passage covers 11 T cell receptor beta chains from one sample sequenced in a study of cytomegalovirus exposure and HLA in healthy donors. The PCR used 60 Vbeta and 13 Jbeta primers. The table came from immunoSEQ multiplex PCR; TCRdb's copy has only in-frame clones and leaves some out. The data hold more than 15,000 clones, with around 75% observed a single time. Input material: PBMCs. The receptors come from a man younger than 35 in good health and CMV-seronegative.

The CDR3 DNA sequence: TGTGCCAGCAGCGGACAGGGCCCCTACGAGCAGTACTTC. Protein: CASSGQGPYEQYF. The genes are TRBV2 and TRBJ2-7, with TRBD1 matching 8 bases. The CDR3 covers 13 residues. The trim removed 6 bases at V and 2 bases at J, leaving 3 bases unmatched. Germline CDR1 SNHLY, CDR2 FYNNEI.

V gene TRBV15 combines with J gene TRBJ1-2; a weak D match, TRBD1 (6 bases). The V end was cut by 3 bases, the J end by 2 bases, with 22 bases between. The CDR3 sequence is 18 residues long. Looked up from germline, CDR1 is LNHNV and CDR2 is YYDKDF (reference sequence). DNA for the CDR3: TGTGCCACCAGCAGGGATGAACCCCGGGACAAGATAAACTATGGCTACACCTTC. It codes for CATSRDEPRDKINYGYTF.

V gene TRBV5-4 combines with J gene TRBJ2-6; D is perhaps TRBD1 (6 bases). Germline lookup yields CDR1 SGHNT and CDR2 YYREEE (reference sequence). This CDR3 has 15 residues. Trimming stripped 2 bases from V and 4 bases from J, with 10 bases between. The CDR3 spells CASSFVGTGANVLTF. The CDR3 coding sequence is TGTGCCAGCAGCTTTGTCGGGACAGGGGCCAACGTCCTGACTTTC.

The chain is built from TRBV6-6 and TRBJ2-7; D is perhaps TRBD1 (5 bases). Per germline, CDR1 MNHNY and CDR2 SVGAGI (reference sequence). V lost 3 bases and J lost 1, with 7 bases in between. The CDR3 sequence is 13 residues long. This CDR3 reads CASSYRGSYEQYF. DNA of the CDR3: TGTGCCAGCAGTTATAGGGGTTCCTACGAGCAGTACTTC.

The J gene is TRBJ1-2, the V gene TRBV5-6, with 7 bases fitting TRBD1. Trimming removed 4 bases from V and 3 bases from J; junction bases left unmatched: 6. Per the germline V gene, CDR1 is SGHDT and CDR2 is YYEEEE. The CDR3 consists of 14 residues. The CDR3 DNA sequence: TGTGCCAGCAGCGCCCCCGGGACAGACTATGGCTACACCTTC. Protein: CASSAPGTDYGYTF.

This chain connects TRBV5-4 to TRBJ2-6, with D uncertain. There are 14 residues in the CDR3. The V gene's germline CDR1 is SGHNT and CDR2 YYREEE (reference sequence). V lost 4 bases and J lost 4, with 9 bases in between. The CDR3 DNA reads as TGTGCCAGCAGCCCCCGAGAGGGGGCCAACGTCCTGACTTTC. Protein: CASSPREGANVLTF.

This clone was seen a few times. J is TRBJ2-1 and V is TRBV15; tentative D call: TRBD1 (5 bases). Per germline, CDR1 LNHNV and CDR2 YYDKDF (reference sequence). This CDR3 region has 13 residues. Trimming took 0 bases from V and 13 from J, leaving 13 bases between them. The CDR3 protein is CATSRDRTTIQFF. CDR3 coding DNA: TGTGCCACCAGCAGAGATCGGACAACCATCCAGTTCTTC.

The chain uses TRBV6-6 and TRBJ1-2; 9 bases map to TRBD1. The CDR3 is 16 amino acids. CDR1 MNHNY and CDR2 SVGAGI come from the germline V gene (reference sequence). The V segment lost 6 bases and the J segment 8 bases; nucleotides outside the gene matches: 16. CDR3 sequence: CASSLPGQGPPGGYTF. Here the CDR3 DNA reads TGTGCCAGCAGCCTACCGGGACAGGGCCCACCTGGGGGCTACACCTTC.

The chain recombines TRBV30 with TRBJ1-2; D is perhaps TRBD1 (5 bases). The length of the CDR3 is 16 residues. Germline assignment: CDR1 GTSNPN and CDR2 SVGIG (reference sequence). Trimming took off 3 bases at V and 8 bases at J, with 25 bases between the two ends. The CDR3 sequence is CAWSSGQGQGSRGYTF. CDR3 DNA sequence: TGTGCCTGGAGCTCCGGCCAGGGCCAGGGAAGCAGGGGCTACACCTTC.

The rearrangement links TRBV7-2 to TRBJ2-5; tentative D call: TRBD1 (6 bases). Trimming took 5 bases from V and 6 from J, leaving 16 bases between them. Germline V gives CDR1 SGHTA, CDR2 FQGNSA. The CDR3 is 14 residues long. CDR3 DNA: TGTGCCAGCAGCCCTCTCGGGACAATGAAGACCCAGTACTTC. It specifies CASSPLGTMKTQYF.

The rearrangement uses TRBV14 and TRBJ1-2, with D uncertain. From germline, CDR1 is SGHDN and CDR2 FVKESK. The CDR3 length is 11 residues. V lost 5 bases and J lost 4, with 5 bases in between. CDR3 region: CASSSVYGYTF. DNA for the CDR3: TGTGCCAGCAGCTCTGTCTATGGCTACACCTTC.